This TCR beta chain was recorded in a study of shared clonotypes between healthy human individuals. This CDR3 contains 15 residues. Losses at the gene ends were 6 bases for V and 1 base for J; bases not matched to a gene: 5. The germline V gene has CDR1 KGHSH and CDR2 LQKENI. Some clones are missing from TCRdb's copy, which holds only in-frame ones; the method was immunoSEQ multiplex PCR. This sample has approximately 2,300,000 clones, with around 92% found just once. This clone has a single count. This TCR was sampled from a man aged 18 to 29 in good health. Some clones in this sample may be carry-over from other donors' samples. The source material was naive CD4+ T cells from PBMCs. Subset noted: CD45RA+ positively selected. The V gene is TRBV18, the J gene TRBJ1-4, with 7 bases fitting TRBD1. The CDR3 protein is CASSPGQETNEKLFF. The CDR3 nucleotides read TGTGCCAGCTCCCCTGGACAGGAAACTAATGAAAAACTGTTTTTT.